The entry that follows covers one T cell receptor beta chain sequence. What it binds is unknown. Sequencing was performed with immunoSEQ multiplex PCR; in TCRdb, only in-frame clones are kept and a portion is missing. The top ten clones hold around 3.3% of a sample with over 120,000 clones, 90% to 95% of them seen once. This CDR3 is built from 14 residues. Losses at the gene ends were 5 bases for V and 2 bases for J; bases not matched to a gene: 5. Germline V gives CDR1 SGHTA, CDR2 FQGNSA. The source of the sample is a study of T cell responses to AZD1222 COVID-19 vaccine. Whole-study findings and limits: No repertoire was sampled before or during the peak T cell response, only after it. Baseline serostatus was positive in only a handful of AZD1222 recipients.

The chain joins TRBV7-2 to TRBJ1-2; 7 bases match TRBD1. This sequence originates from an adult who received the AZD1222 COVID-19 vaccine. The sequences come from peripheral blood, collected 28 days after the second AZD1222 dose. The chain's CDR3 is CASSPGQINYGYTF. The CDR3 DNA is TGTGCCAGCAGCCCGGGACAGATAAACTATGGCTACACCTTC.